The 25 T cell receptor beta chains reported below all come from one sample, sequenced in a study of blood T cells in healthy people across ages. Together with a sample-barcoded 5' primer, a J-beta primer mix was included in a second PCR lasting about 6 to 12 cycles. TCRdb reanalysed the 5' RACE reads using MiXCR and keeps one entry per CDR3 protein. The sample records some 790,000 distinct CDR3 sequences, less than 35% being singletons. The sample was blood. All receptors come from a woman aged 80 or older in good health.

The J gene is TRBJ2-5, the V gene TRBV3-1, with 8 bases matching TRBD1. The length of the CDR3 is 15 residues. Germline CDR1 reads LGHDT; CDR2 reads YNNKEL (reference sequence). The J segment lost 9 bases and the V segment lost 3 bases, leaving 12 bases of the junction unmatched. This CDR3 is CASSHARDRTGSQYF. As DNA, the CDR3 is TGTGCCAGCAGCCACGCCCGGGACAGGACAGGATCCCAGTACTTC.

At least ten counts were recorded for this clonotype. V is TRBV6-2 or TRBV6-3 and J is TRBJ2-7, with D hard to call. V dropped 7 bases and J dropped 5 bases, with 9 bases sitting between them. Germline V gives CDR1 MNHEY, CDR2 SVGEGT. The CDR3 length is 11 residues. The CDR3 loop reads CASTSVDEQYF. The CDR3 coding sequence is TGTGCCAGCACCAGTGTCGACGAGCAGTACTTC.

This clonotype was seen repeatedly, ten times or more. CDR3 nucleotide sequence: TGTGCCAGCAGTGTTAGGGGTGGTGAGCAGTTCTTC. Protein product: CASSVRGGEQFF. The rearrangement links TRBV6-6 to TRBJ2-1, with D tentatively TRBD1 (5 bases). This CDR3 is 12 amino acids long. Germline lookup yields CDR1 MNHNY and CDR2 SVGAGI (reference sequence). V was shortened by 5 bases and J by 9 bases, with 11 bases between the two germline ends.

Concerning this clonotype: A much bigger clone sits one base away, suggesting this may be a read error. The genes are TRBV12-3 or TRBV12-4 and TRBJ1-2, with 11 bases that match TRBD1. The CDR3 runs 16 residues. With 6 bases clipped from V and 5 bases from J, the junction kept 11 bases outside the gene matches. The CDR3 protein is CASSRRTGGSSYGYTF. CDR3 in DNA: TGTGCCAGCAGCCGCCGGACAGGGGGCAGTTCGTATGGCTACACCTTC.

The genes are TRBV10-2 and TRBJ1-2, with D unresolved. The CDR3 spans 12 residues. V was trimmed by 3 bases and J by 8 bases, leaving 10 bases between them. In germline, CDR1 is WSHSY, CDR2 SAAADI. In DNA, the CDR3 is TGCGCCAGCAGTGAAATGATTAAGGGCTACACCTTC. Translated, it gives CASSEMIKGYTF.

The V and J genes are TRBV11-3 and TRBJ2-2; no firm D call. CDR3 length: 13 amino acids. Per germline, CDR1 SGHNT and CDR2 YENEEA. Trimming cost V 4 bases and J 4 bases, with 7 bases left between them. The CDR3 coding sequence is TGTGCCAGCAGCTGGGAAGGCACCGGGGAGCTGTTTTTT. It encodes CASSWEGTGELFF.

A few counts support this clonotype. The chain employs TRBV6-1 and TRBJ1-5, with a possible D match to TRBD1 (5 bases). Trimming cost V 7 bases and J 2 bases, with 21 bases left between them. This CDR3 is 17 amino acids long. The germline V gene encodes CDR1 MNHNS and CDR2 SASEGT. CDR3 amino acids: CASILGQGSGGNQPQHF. In DNA, the CDR3 is TGTGCCAGCATCCTGGGGCAGGGTTCTGGAGGCAATCAGCCCCAGCATTTT.

In its sample, this clonotype was seen many times. CDR3 amino acids: CASSWERTLSTDTQYF. The CDR3 DNA follows: TGTGCCAGCAGCTGGGAGCGGACATTAAGCACAGATACGCAGTATTTT. The chain employs TRBV7-9 and TRBJ2-3; D possibly uses TRBD1 or TRBD2 (5 bases each). V was trimmed by 4 bases and J by 0 bases, leaving 14 bases between them. Germline CDR1 reads SEHNR; CDR2 reads FQNEAQ (reference sequence). The CDR3 has 16 amino acids.

This clonotype was counted ten times or more. The chain links TRBV25-1 to TRBJ2-1; 7 bases map to TRBD1. After removal of 5 bases from V and 4 bases from J, the junction contained 8 bases not matched to a gene. The CDR3 extends over 15 amino acids. Germline V gives CDR1 MGHDK, CDR2 SYGVNS. This chain's CDR3 is CASSPGQLTYNEQFF. As DNA, the CDR3 is TGTGCCAGCAGTCCGGGACAGTTAACTTACAATGAGCAGTTCTTC.

This clonotype has more than one count but fewer than ten. J is TRBJ2-6 and V is TRBV30; 11 nucleotides match TRBD1. Trimming took 2 bases from V and 4 from J; bases not matched to a gene: 7. Germline CDR1 GTSNPN, CDR2 SVGIG (reference sequence). This CDR3 contains 17 residues. This CDR3 is CAWSKGQGVAGANVLTF. The CDR3 coding sequence is TGTGCCTGGAGTAAGGGACAGGGGGTGGCCGGGGCCAACGTCCTGACTTTC.

A note on this clonotype: A single base separates this from a much larger clone, so it may be a read error. This rearrangement joins TRBV6-2 or TRBV6-3 to TRBJ2-4; TRBD1 agrees at 7 bases. The CDR3 runs 15 residues. Germline V gene sequence: CDR1 MNHEY, CDR2 SVGEGT. DNA for the CDR3: TGTGCCAGCAGTACGGGACAGATCCTGAAAAACATTCGGTACTTC. Translated: CASSTGQILKNIRYF.

Concerning this clonotype itself: Germline and junction disagree at one end, which may indicate a read error. The chain joins TRBV24-1 to TRBJ2-1; D not resolved. The CDR3 sequence is 13 residues long. Germline loops: CDR1 KGHDR, CDR2 SFDVKD. The CDR3 DNA sequence: TGTGCCACCAGTGACTCTTTTCCGGATGATCAGTTCTTC. Protein product: CATSDSFPDDQFF.

The chain combines TRBV4-2 with TRBJ2-2; TRBD2 agrees at 9 bases. The V segment lost 6 bases and the J segment 0 bases; nucleotides outside the gene matches: 2. The CDR3 is 15 amino acids. From germline, CDR1 is LGHNA and CDR2 YNFKEQ. The chain's CDR3 is CASRLAGSNTGELFF. In nucleotides, the CDR3 is TGTGCCAGCAGACTAGCGGGTTCGAACACCGGGGAGCTGTTTTTT.

This clonotype was seen a few times. The chain is built from TRBV7-9 and TRBJ2-3; D tentatively reads TRBD1 or TRBD2 (6 bases each). This CDR3 has 22 amino acids. V was trimmed by 1 base and J by 4 bases, leaving 33 bases between them. Germline values: CDR1 SEHNR, CDR2 FQNEAQ (reference sequence). The CDR3 region has the DNA TGTGCCAGCAGCTTAGGGCAGGGCACGGTGGATTACGGGGGCCCTTTCTCAGATACGCAGTATTTT. It encodes CASSLGQGTVDYGGPFSDTQYF. Full variable domain (remainder filled in from reference TRBV7-9 and TRBJ2-3): DTGVSQNPRHKITKRGQNVTFRCDPISEHNRLYWYRQTLGQGPEFLTYFQNEAQLEKSRLLSDRFSAERPKGSFSTLEIQRTEQGDSAMYLCASSLGQGTVDYGGPFSDTQYFGPGTRLTVL.

This sequence joins TRBV7-2 and TRBJ2-7; TRBD2 agrees at 8 bases. The CDR3 has 15 amino acids. Trimming at V came to 5 bases and at J to 3 bases, leaving 9 bases not matched to a gene. Germline CDR1 reads SGHTA; CDR2 reads FQGNSA. In DNA, the CDR3 is TGTGCCAGCAGCCAAGGGGTAGCGGGATTCTACGAGCAGTACTTC. Encoded protein: CASSQGVAGFYEQYF.

This rearrangement joins TRBV24-1 to TRBJ1-5; unclear D gene. This CDR3 region has 14 residues. Germline V CDR1 and CDR2: KGHDR, SFDVKD. Trimming left V 0 bases short and J 4 bases short, with 6 bases between. The CDR3 DNA is TGTGCCACCAGTGATTTGGCGGAAAATCAGCCCCAGCATTTT. Its protein product is CATSDLAENQPQHF.

As to this clonotype: A read error may explain this, as a much larger clone is one base away. The V and J genes are TRBV9 and TRBJ2-1, with TRBD2 matching over 9 bases. The length of the CDR3 is 17 residues. V was clipped by 4 bases and J by 0 bases; unmatched bases: 8. Germline CDR1 and CDR2: SGDLS and YYNGEE. The CDR3: CASSPSSGGPSYNEQFF. The CDR3, as DNA: TGTGCCAGCAGCCCTTCGAGCGGGGGGCCCTCCTACAATGAGCAGTTCTTC.

This clonotype has a count of ten or more. This rearrangement joins TRBV7-9 to TRBJ1-2; D remains unclear. The V gene's germline CDR1 is SEHNR and CDR2 FQNEAQ (reference sequence). CDR3 length: 13 residues. The ends were cut back, 6 bases at V and 2 bases at J, with 10 bases in the middle. The CDR3 DNA follows: TGTGCCAGCAGTTTGCGGGCGAACTATGGCTACACCTTC. This translates into CASSLRANYGYTF.

A remark on this clonotype: A junction boundary mismatches the germline segment, possibly from a read error. This chain links TRBV27 with TRBJ1-5; D may be TRBD1 (5 bases). Germline lookup yields CDR1 MNHEY and CDR2 SMNVEV (reference sequence). The CDR3 has 14 amino acids. CDR3 in DNA: TGTGCCAGCAGTTTTCAGGGCAGTAATCAGCCACAGCATTTT. This gives the protein CASSFQGSNQPQHF.

This clonotype was observed a handful of times. This chain uses TRBV2 with TRBJ1-6; possibly TRBD1 for D (6 bases). Germline CDR1 and CDR2: SNHLY and FYNNEI. This CDR3 has 15 residues. Trimming shortened V by 6 bases and J by 12 bases, and 21 bases separated the two germline ends. The CDR3 nucleotides are TGTGCCAGCAGCTCCAGGGGTTTTTCCAAAGGACCCCTCCACTTT. Protein: CASSSRGFSKGPLHF.

This clonotype has ten or more counts. This rearrangement joins TRBV6-1 to TRBJ2-6; 7 bases match TRBD1. The V gene end was trimmed by 6 bases and the J gene end by 2 bases; junction bases not matched to a gene: 7. This CDR3 has 16 residues. Germline values: CDR1 MNHNS, CDR2 SASEGT. The DNA for the CDR3 is TGTGCCAGCAGGACAGGGATCTTCACTGGGGCCAACGTCCTGACTTTC. This sequence encodes CASRTGIFTGANVLTF.

This chain joins TRBV20-1 and TRBJ1-5; D might be TRBD1 (6 bases). The CDR3 length is 14 residues. Trimming removed 6 bases from V and 3 bases from J, with 15 bases in between. CDR1 is DFQATT, CDR2 SNEGSKA, per germline (reference sequence). The CDR3 DNA reads as TGCAGTGCAAAATTGGGGGCTTCCAATCAGCCCCAGCATTTT. Translation: CSAKLGASNQPQHF.

The V and J genes are TRBV10-1 and TRBJ1-5; 7 bases are shared with TRBD1. J gave up 9 bases and V 2 bases, and 4 bases lay outside the gene matches. This CDR3 spans 13 amino acids. Germline V lookup: CDR1 WNHNN, CDR2 SYGVQD (reference sequence). In nucleotides, the CDR3 is TGCGCCAGCAGTGAGCTACAGGGGCGGCCCCAGCATTTT. Residues: CASSELQGRPQHF.

This sequence joins TRBV9 and TRBJ1-5; possible D gene TRBD1, 5 bases. Germline V lookup: CDR1 SGDLS, CDR2 YYNGEE. The CDR3 sequence is 15 residues long. V lost 0 bases and J lost 5, with 12 bases in between. This chain's CDR3 is CASSVDGRDHQPQHF. The CDR3 nucleotides read TGTGCCAGCAGCGTAGACGGAAGGGACCATCAGCCCCAGCATTTT. The whole variable domain, remainder taken from reference TRBV9 and TRBJ1-5, is DSGVTQTPKHLITATGQRVTLRCSPRSGDLSVYWYQQSLDQGLQFLIQYYNGEERAKGNILERFSAQQFPDLHSELNLSSLELGDSALYFCASSVDGRDHQPQHFGDGTRLSIL.

This clonotype has a count of ten or more. The V gene is TRBV14, the J gene TRBJ2-3; 7 bases fit TRBD2. V was clipped by 4 bases and J by 1 base; unmatched bases: 8. This CDR3 is built from 16 residues. Germline V gives CDR1 SGHDN, CDR2 FVKESK. The CDR3 DNA reads TGTGCCAGCAGCCTAAAAGCGGGGTTAGGCACAGATACGCAGTATTTT. Translated: CASSLKAGLGTDTQYF.